What follows are 14 T cell receptor beta chains derived from one specimen sequenced in a study of CD8+ T cells in alopecia areata. Documented treatment: oral pan-JAK inhibitor, 5-10 mg twice daily. RNA was isolated and reverse transcribed to cDNA, the sequencing template. Assay: immunoSEQ multiplex PCR; the TCRdb copy retains only in-frame clones and omits some. The table lists approximately 180,000 clones, less than 70% of them singletons, with approximately 1.3% in the top ten. Material: CD4+ T cells sorted from blood, obtained between weeks 49 and 50, from a patient treated with tofacitinib. These receptors all come from a human donor with alopecia areata.

CDR3 DNA sequence: TGTGCCAGCAGCTTGGGCATTTACAATGAGCAGTTCTTC. This gives the protein CASSLGIYNEQFF. This rearrangement joins TRBV7-6 to TRBJ2-1; unclear D gene. V was pared by 3 bases and J by 4 bases, with 7 bases between. The germline gives CDR1 SGHVS, CDR2 FNYEAQ. CDR3 length: 13 amino acids.

Only a few counts were recorded for this clone. The CDR3 sequence: CSVVLRDRGGYTF. The CDR3 nucleotides are TGCAGCGTCGTCCTGAGGGACAGGGGCGGCTACACCTTC. V gene TRBV29-1 combines with J gene TRBJ1-2, with 10 bases identical to TRBD1. V shed 6 bases, J shed 8 bases, and the junction held 9 bases outside the gene matches. The CDR3 has 13 residues. Germline CDR1 is SQVTM and CDR2 is ANQGSEA. The full variable domain, completed using reference TRBV29-1 and TRBJ1-2, is SAVISQKPSRDICQRGTSLTIQCQVDSQVTMMFWYRQQPGQSLTLIATANQGSEATYESGFVIDKFPISRPNLTFSTLTVSNMSPEDSSIYLCSVVLRDRGGYTFGSGTRLTVV.

This clone appeared a few times. The gene calls are TRBV9 and TRBJ2-7; 12 positions match TRBD2. CDR3 length: 16 residues. J lost 3 bases, V lost 4 bases, and 8 bases had no gene match. Germline loops: CDR1 SGDLS, CDR2 YYNGEE. In DNA form, the CDR3 reads TGTGCCAGCAGCTTGACTAGCGGGGGACTTGACTACGAGCAGTACTTC. This sequence encodes CASSLTSGGLDYEQYF.

In its sample, this clone was seen a few times. J is TRBJ2-5 and V is TRBV5-1; perhaps TRBD2 as D (6 bases). The length of the CDR3 is 16 residues. V shed 4 bases and J shed 0 bases, with 16 bases lying between them. The germline gives CDR1 SGHRS, CDR2 YFSETQ. The CDR3 DNA reads as TGCGCCAGCAGCCCGGGACTGACACCTGACCAAGAGACCCAGTACTTC. It specifies CASSPGLTPDQETQYF.

The chain has TRBV29-1 and TRBJ1-1; D remains unclear. With 5 bases removed from V and 1 base from J, the gap between germline ends came to 5 bases. The CDR3 has 11 amino acids. CDR1 and CDR2 (germline): SQVTM, ANQGSEA. CDR3 DNA sequence: TGCAGCGTTCCGGAGAACACTGAAGCTTTCTTT. It codes for CSVPENTEAFF. Full variable domain (outside the CDR3, taken from reference TRBV29-1 and TRBJ1-1): SAVISQKPSRDICQRGTSLTIQCQVDSQVTMMFWYRQQPGQSLTLIATANQGSEATYESGFVIDKFPISRPNLTFSTLTVSNMSPEDSSIYLCSVPENTEAFFGQGTRLTVV.

This clone came up a few times. The chain couples TRBV5-6 to TRBJ1-2; TRBD1 agrees at 7 bases. The V and J ends lost 4 bases and 4 bases, in that order; junction bases with no gene match: 10. CDR3 length: 15 residues. Germline lookup yields CDR1 SGHDT and CDR2 YYEEEE. The CDR3: CASSPPAGQSYGYTF. For the CDR3, the DNA is TGTGCCAGCAGCCCACCCGCGGGACAGAGCTATGGCTACACCTTC.

The V and J genes are TRBV30 and TRBJ1-1; the D gene is possibly TRBD1 (5 bases). V shed 7 bases and J shed 1 base, with 19 bases lying between them. Germline CDR1 is GTSNPN and CDR2 is SVGIG (reference sequence). The CDR3 length is 15 residues. CDR3 sequence (DNA): TGTGCCTCCAATAAGTTAGGGGAACCGAACACTGAAGCTTTCTTT. As protein: CASNKLGEPNTEAFF.

J is TRBJ2-2 and V is TRBV30, with D possibly matching TRBD1 (6 bases). The CDR3 length is 11 residues. Germline CDR1 GTSNPN, CDR2 SVGIG (reference sequence). The CDR3 DNA is TGTGCTGAGGGGGACACCGGGGAGCTGTTTTTT. Translation gives CAEGDTGELFF.

The chain uses TRBV29-1 and TRBJ2-3; D is unclear. This CDR3 region has 13 residues. With 5 bases removed from V and 2 bases from J, the gap between germline ends came to 11 bases. The germline V gene has CDR1 SQVTM and CDR2 ANQGSEA. The chain's CDR3 is CSVTGSNTDTQYF. The CDR3 region has the DNA TGCAGCGTTACCGGGTCTAACACAGATACGCAGTATTTT.

CDR3 coding DNA: TGCGCCAGCAGCTCGGGACTAGCGGGGGGGCGCGATAATGAGCAGTTCTTC. Its translation: CASSSGLAGGRDNEQFF. The chain employs TRBV5-1 and TRBJ2-1, with 16 bases aligning to TRBD2. The CDR3 covers 17 residues. J gave up 7 bases and V 3 bases, and 7 bases lay outside the gene matches. Germline V gene lookup returns CDR1 SGHRS and CDR2 YFSETQ.

The chain recombines TRBV6-1 with TRBJ2-1, with unresolved D. The V gene's germline CDR1 is MNHNS and CDR2 SASEGT. The CDR3 consists of 16 residues. Trimming stripped 4 bases from V and 0 bases from J, with 13 bases between. Written as DNA, the CDR3 is TGTGCCAGCAGTGCAGTGGGGTTGAGCTCCTACAATGAGCAGTTCTTC. Translation gives CASSAVGLSSYNEQFF.

In its sample, this clone was seen a few times. In nucleotides, the CDR3 is TGCAGCGCGTGCCCCCCAGGGGGAGAGCAGTACTTC. This encodes CSACPPGGEQYF. The V gene is TRBV29-1, the J gene TRBJ2-7, with TRBD1 matching over 7 bases. Germline V gene data show CDR1 as SQVTM and CDR2 as ANQGSEA. The CDR3 consists of 12 residues. The V segment lost 7 bases and the J segment 7 bases; nucleotides outside the gene matches: 10.

This clone was recorded a few times. Other DNA sequences in this sample translate to the same CDR3. V is TRBV4-3 and J is TRBJ1-2; 11 bases are shared with TRBD1. CDR1 LGHNA and CDR2 YSLEER come from the germline V gene. The CDR3 is 14 residues long. Trimming cost V 4 bases and J 2 bases; bases outside gene matches: 0. The CDR3 bases are TGCGCCAGCAGCCGGGACAGGGGGAACTATGGCTACACCTTC. It encodes CASSRDRGNYGYTF.

The chain combines TRBV25-1 with TRBJ1-1; TRBD1 might be the D (6 bases). Germline CDR1 and CDR2: MGHDK and SYGVNS. This CDR3 has 11 amino acids. Trimming cost V 4 bases and J 10 bases, with 10 bases left between them. CDR3: CASSAPGAAFF. The CDR3 nucleotides are TGTGCCAGCAGTGCACCAGGGGCAGCTTTCTTT.